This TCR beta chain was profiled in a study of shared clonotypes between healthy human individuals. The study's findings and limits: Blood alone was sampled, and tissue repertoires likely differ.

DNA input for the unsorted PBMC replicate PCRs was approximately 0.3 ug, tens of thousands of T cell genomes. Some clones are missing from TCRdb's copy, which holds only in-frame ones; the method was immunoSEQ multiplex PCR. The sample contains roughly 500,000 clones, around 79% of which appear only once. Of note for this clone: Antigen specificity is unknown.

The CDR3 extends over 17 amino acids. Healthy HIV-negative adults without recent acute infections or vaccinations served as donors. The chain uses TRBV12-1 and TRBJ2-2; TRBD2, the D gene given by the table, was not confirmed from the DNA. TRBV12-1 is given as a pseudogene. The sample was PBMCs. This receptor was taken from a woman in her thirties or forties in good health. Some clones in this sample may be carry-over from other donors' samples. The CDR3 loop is CASTPTTSGINAGELFF. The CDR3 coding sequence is TGTGCCAGCACCCCTACGACTAGCGGGATTAACGCCGGGGAGCTGTTTTTT.